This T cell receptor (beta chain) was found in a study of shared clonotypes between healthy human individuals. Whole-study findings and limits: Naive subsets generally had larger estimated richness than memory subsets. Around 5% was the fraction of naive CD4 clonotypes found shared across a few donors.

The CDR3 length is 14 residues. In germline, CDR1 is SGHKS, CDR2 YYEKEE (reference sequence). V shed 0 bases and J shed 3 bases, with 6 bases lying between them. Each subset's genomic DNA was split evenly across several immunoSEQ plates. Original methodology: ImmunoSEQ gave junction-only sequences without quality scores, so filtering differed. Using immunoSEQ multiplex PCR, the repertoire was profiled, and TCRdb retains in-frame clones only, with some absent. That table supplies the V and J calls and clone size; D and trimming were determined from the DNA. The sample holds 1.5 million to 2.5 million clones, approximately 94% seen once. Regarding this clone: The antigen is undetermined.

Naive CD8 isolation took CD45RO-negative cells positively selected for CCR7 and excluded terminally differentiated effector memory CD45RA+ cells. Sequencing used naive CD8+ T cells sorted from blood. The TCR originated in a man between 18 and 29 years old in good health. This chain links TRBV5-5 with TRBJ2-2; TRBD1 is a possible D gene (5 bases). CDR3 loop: CASSLEGDTGELFF. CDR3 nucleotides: TGTGCCAGCAGCTTGGAAGGGGACACCGGGGAGCTGTTTTTT.